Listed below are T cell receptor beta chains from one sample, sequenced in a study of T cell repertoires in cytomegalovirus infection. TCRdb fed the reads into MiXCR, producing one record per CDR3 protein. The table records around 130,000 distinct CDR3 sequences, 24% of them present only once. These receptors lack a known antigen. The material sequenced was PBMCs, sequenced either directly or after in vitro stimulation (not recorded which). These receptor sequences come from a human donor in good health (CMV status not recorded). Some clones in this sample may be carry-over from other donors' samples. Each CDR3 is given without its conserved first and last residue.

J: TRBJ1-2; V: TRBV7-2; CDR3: ASSTRQSIYGYT
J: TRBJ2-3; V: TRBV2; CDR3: ASSGGGQGLDTQY
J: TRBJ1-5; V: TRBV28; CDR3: ASSPHLLQGNQPQH
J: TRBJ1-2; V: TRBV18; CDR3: ASSPTGSYGYT
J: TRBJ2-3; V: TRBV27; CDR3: ASRAQTGVTDTQY
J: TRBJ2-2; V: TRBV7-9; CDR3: ASSRRDGINTGELF
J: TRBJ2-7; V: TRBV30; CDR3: AWNRQGPGEQY
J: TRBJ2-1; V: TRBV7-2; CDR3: ASSPPGGLSYNEQF
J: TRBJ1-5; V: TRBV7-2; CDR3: ASSTRQGGNQPQH
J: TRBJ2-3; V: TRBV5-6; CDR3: ASSPWAVSTDTQY
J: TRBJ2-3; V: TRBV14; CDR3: ASSQVGGRVSDTQY
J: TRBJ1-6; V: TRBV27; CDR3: ASSSSNSPLH
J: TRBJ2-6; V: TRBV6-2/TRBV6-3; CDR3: ASSYQDTRGSGANVLT
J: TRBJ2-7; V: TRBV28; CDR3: ATSGLGVSYEQY
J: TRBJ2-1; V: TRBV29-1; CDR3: SAHVSYEQF
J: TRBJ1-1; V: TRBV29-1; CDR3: SVEEGARTEAF
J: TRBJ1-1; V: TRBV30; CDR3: AWSPPGYTEAF
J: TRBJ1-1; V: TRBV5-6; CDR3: ASSLKGAVSEAF
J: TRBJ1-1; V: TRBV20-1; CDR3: SARGVNTEAF
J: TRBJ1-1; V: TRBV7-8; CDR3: ASSLGDSLTEAF
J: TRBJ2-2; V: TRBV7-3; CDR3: ASSQITGELF
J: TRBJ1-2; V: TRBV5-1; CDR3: ASSFDRAGYT
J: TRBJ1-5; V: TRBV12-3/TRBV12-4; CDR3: ASSSGPNNQPQH
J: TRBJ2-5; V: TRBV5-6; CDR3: ASSDYFYQETQY
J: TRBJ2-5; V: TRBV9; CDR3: ASSGGESPQY
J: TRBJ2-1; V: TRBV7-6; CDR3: ASSPTSNEQF